The clone carrying this T cell receptor (beta chain) has just one count. The data derive from a study of blood T cell repertoires in COVID-19. V was clipped by 5 bases and J by 8 bases, with 15 bases between them. Germline values: CDR1 SGHVS, CDR2 FQNEAQ. The CDR3 contains 14 residues. The data were produced by immunoSEQ multiplex PCR, yet TCRdb's version contains in-frame clones alone and is incomplete. Of 310,000 or so clones listed, around 87% are singletons. Sequenced: peripheral blood. This clonotype originated in a man in his 70s with acute or convalescent COVID-19. The V call is TRBV7-8, the J call TRBJ1-4; D is uncertain. DNA for the CDR3: TGTGCCAGCAGCCCGAGCCCCACCAAAGAAAAACTGTTTTTT. Its protein product is CASSPSPTKEKLFF.